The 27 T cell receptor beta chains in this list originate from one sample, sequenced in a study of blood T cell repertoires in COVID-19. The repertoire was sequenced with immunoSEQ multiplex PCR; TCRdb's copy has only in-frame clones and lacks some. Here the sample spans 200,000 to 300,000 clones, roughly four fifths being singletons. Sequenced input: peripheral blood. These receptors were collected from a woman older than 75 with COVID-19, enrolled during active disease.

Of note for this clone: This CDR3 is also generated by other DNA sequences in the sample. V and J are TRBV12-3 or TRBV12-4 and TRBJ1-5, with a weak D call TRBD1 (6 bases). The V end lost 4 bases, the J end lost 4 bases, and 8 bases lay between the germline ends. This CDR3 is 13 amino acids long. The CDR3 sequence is CASSSQGNQPQHF. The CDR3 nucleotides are TGTGCCAGCAGTTCTCAGGGGAATCAGCCCCAGCATTTT.

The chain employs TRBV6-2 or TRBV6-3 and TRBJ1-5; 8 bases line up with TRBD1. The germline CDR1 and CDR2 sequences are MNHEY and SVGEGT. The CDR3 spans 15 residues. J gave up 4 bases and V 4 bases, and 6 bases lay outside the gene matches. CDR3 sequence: CASSSLDRENQPQHF. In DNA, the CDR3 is TGTGCCAGCAGTTCCCTGGACAGGGAGAATCAGCCCCAGCATTTT.

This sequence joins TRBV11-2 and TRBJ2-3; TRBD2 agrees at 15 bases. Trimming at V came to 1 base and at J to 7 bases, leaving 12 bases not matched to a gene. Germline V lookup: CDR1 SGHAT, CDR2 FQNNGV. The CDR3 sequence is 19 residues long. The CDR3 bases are TGTGCCAGCAGCTTAGTGCCGGGGACTAGCGGGGGGAAGTCTAATACGCAGTATTTT. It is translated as CASSLVPGTSGGKSNTQYF.

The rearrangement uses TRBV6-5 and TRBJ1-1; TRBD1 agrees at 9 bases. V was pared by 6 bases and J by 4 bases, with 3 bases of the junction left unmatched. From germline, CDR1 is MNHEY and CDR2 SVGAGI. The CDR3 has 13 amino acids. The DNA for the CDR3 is TGTGCCAGCAGAAGGGACAGGGCCACTGAAGCTTTCTTT. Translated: CASRRDRATEAFF.

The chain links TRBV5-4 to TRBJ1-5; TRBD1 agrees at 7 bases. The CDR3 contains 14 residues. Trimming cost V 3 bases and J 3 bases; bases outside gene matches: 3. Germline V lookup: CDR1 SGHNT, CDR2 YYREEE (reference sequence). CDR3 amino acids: CASSWDSPNQPQHF. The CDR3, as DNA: TGTGCCAGCAGCTGGGACAGCCCCAATCAGCCCCAGCATTTT.

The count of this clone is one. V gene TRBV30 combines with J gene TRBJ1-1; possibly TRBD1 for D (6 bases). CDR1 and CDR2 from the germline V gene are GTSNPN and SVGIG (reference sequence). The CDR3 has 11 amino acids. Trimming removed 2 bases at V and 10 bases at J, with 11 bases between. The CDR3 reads CAWSTGRAAFF. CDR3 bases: TGTGCCTGGAGTACAGGGCGGGCAGCTTTCTTT.

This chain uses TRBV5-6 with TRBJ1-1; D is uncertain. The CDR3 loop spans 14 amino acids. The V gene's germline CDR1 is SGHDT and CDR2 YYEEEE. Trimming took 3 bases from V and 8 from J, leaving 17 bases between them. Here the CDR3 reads CASSSPHRGPEAFF. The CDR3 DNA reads TGTGCCAGCAGCTCGCCCCACCGGGGTCCCGAAGCTTTCTTT.

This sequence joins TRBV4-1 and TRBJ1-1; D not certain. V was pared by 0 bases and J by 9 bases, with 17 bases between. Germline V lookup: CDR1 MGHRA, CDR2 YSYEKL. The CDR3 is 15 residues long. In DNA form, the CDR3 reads TGCGCCAGCAGCCAAGAAAGTGGGTGGAGTACTAAAGCTTTCTTT. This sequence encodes CASSQESGWSTKAFF.

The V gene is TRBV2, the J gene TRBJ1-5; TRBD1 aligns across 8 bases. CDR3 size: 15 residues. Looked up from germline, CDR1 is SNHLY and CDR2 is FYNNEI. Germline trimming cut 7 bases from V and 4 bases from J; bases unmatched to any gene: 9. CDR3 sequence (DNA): TGTGCCAGCAAAAAGGAGGACAGGGTGAATCAGCCCCAGCATTTT. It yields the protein CASKKEDRVNQPQHF.

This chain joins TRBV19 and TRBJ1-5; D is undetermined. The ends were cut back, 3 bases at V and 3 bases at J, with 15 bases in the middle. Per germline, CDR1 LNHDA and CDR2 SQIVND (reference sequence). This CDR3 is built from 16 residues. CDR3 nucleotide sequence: TGTGCCAGTAGTATTAGGAGTCCGGGAGACAATCAGCCCCAGCATTTT. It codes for CASSIRSPGDNQPQHF.

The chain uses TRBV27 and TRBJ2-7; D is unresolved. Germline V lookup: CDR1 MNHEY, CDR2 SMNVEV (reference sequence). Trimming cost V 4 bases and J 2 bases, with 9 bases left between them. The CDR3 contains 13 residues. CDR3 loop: CASSSIGPYEQYF. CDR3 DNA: TGTGCCAGCAGTTCCATTGGGCCCTACGAGCAGTACTTC.

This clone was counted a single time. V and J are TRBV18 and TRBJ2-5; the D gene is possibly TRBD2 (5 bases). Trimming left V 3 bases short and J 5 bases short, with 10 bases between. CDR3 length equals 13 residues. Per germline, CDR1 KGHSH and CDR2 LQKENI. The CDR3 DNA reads TGTGCCAGCTCACCGGACGGGAAGGAGACCCAGTACTTC. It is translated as CASSPDGKETQYF.

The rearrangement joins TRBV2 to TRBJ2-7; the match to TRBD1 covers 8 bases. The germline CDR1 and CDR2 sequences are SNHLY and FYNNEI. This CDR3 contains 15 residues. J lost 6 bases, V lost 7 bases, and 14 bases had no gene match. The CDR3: CASTALAGGFSEQYF. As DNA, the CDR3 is TGTGCCAGCACCGCCCTGGCAGGGGGCTTTTCCGAGCAGTACTTC.

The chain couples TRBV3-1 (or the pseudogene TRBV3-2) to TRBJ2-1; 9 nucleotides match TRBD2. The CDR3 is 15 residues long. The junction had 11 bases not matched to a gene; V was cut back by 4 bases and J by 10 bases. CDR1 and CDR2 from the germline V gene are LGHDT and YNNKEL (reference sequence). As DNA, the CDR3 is TGTGCCAGCAGCCCTCCGACTAGCGGCACGGGGGAGCAGTTCTTC. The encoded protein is CASSPPTSGTGEQFF.

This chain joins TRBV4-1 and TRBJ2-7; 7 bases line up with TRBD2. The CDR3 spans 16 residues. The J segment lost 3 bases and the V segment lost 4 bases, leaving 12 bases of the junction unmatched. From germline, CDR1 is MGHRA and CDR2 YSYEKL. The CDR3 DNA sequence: TGCGCCAGCAGCCCCCTGGGGCAGCCGGGGGGCTACGAGCAGTACTTC. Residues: CASSPLGQPGGYEQYF.

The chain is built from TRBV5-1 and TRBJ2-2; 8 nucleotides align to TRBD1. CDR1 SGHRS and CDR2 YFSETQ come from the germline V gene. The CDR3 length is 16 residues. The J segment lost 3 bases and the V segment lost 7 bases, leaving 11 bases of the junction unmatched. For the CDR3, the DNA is TGCGCCAGCTCCATAAGACAGGGGTCCTACACCGGGGAGCTGTTTTTT. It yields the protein CASSIRQGSYTGELFF.

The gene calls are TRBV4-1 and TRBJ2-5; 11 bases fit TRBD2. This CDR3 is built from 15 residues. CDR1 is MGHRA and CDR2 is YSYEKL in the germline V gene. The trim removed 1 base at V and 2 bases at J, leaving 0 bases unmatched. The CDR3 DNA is TGCGCCAGCAGCCAAGGACTAGCGGGGCAAGAGACCCAGTACTTC. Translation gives CASSQGLAGQETQYF.

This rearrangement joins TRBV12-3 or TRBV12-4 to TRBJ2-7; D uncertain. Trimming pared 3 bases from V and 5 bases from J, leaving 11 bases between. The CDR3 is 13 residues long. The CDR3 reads CASSFWNADEQYF. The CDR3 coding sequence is TGTGCCAGCAGTTTCTGGAACGCGGACGAGCAGTACTTC.

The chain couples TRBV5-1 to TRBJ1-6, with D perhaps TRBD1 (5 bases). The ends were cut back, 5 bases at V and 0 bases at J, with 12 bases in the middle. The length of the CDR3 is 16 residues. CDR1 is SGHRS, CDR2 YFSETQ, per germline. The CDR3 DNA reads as TGCGCCAGCAGTCGACAGCAGAACTCCTATAATTCACCCCTCCACTTT. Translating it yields CASSRQQNSYNSPLHF.

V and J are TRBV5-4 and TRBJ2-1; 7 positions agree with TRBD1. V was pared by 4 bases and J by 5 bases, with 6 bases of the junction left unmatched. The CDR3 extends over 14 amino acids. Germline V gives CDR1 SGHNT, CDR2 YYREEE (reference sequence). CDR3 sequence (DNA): TGTGCCAGCAGCCGACAGGGTAAGGACAATGAGCAGTTCTTC. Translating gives CASSRQGKDNEQFF. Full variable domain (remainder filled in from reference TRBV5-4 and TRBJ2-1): ETGVTQSPTHLIKTRGQQVTLRCSSQSGHNTVSWYQQALGQGPQFIFQYYREEENGRGNFPPRFSGLQFPNYSSELNVNALELDDSALYLCASSRQGKDNEQFFGPGTRLTVL.

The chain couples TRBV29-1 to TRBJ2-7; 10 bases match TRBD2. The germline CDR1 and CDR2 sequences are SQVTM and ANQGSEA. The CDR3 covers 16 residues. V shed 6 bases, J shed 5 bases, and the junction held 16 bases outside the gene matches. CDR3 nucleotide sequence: TGCAGCGTCAAACGTACCGTAGGGCTAGCGGGAGACGAGCAGTACTTC. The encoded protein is CSVKRTVGLAGDEQYF.

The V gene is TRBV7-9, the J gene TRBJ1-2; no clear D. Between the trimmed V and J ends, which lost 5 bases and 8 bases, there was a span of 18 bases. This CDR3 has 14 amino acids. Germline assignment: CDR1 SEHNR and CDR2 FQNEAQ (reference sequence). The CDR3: CASSQEVSLSGYTF. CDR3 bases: TGTGCCAGCAGCCAGGAGGTATCTCTTTCCGGCTACACCTTC.

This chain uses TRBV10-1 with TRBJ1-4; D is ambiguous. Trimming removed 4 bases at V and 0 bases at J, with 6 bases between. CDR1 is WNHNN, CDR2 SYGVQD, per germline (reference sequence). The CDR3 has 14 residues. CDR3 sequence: CASSVGATNEKLFF. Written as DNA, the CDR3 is TGCGCCAGCAGTGTCGGGGCAACTAATGAAAAACTGTTTTTT.

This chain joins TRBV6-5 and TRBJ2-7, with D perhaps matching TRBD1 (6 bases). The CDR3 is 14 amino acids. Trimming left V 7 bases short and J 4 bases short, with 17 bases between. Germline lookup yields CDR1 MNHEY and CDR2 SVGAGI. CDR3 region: CASIWTARPYEQYF. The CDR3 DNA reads TGTGCCAGCATATGGACAGCCAGACCTTACGAGCAGTACTTC.

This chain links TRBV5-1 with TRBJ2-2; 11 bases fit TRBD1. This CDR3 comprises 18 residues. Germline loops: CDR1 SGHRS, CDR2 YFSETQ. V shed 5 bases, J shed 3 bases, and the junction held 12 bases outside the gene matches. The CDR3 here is CASSSGQGENFYTGELFF. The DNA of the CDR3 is TGCGCCAGCAGTTCGGGACAGGGGGAAAATTTTTACACCGGGGAGCTGTTTTTT.

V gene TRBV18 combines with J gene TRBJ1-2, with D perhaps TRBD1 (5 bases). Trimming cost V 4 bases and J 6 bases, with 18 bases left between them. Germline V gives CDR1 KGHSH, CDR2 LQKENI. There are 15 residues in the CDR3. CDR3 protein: CASSLRQRQGDGYTF. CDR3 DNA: TGTGCCAGCTCACTTCGACAGCGTCAAGGAGATGGCTACACCTTC.

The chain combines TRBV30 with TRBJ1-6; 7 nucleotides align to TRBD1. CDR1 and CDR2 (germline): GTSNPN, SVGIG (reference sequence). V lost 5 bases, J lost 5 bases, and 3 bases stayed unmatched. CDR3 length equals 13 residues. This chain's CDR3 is CAWEGQHNSPLHF. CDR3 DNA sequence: TGTGCCTGGGAGGGACAGCATAATTCACCCCTCCACTTT.